This is a list of T cell receptor beta chains from one sample in a study of blood T cell repertoires in COVID-19. The protocol was immunoSEQ multiplex PCR, while the TCRdb copy is restricted to in-frame clones and leaves out a portion. Among 300,000 or so clones listed, just over 85% were seen once. The sequenced sample was PBMCs or T cells enriched from blood (not recorded which). The receptors here all came from a middle-aged woman with acute COVID-19. CDR3s include the opening cysteine and the closing phenylalanine or tryptophan. Each record gives: J gene, CDR3 length, V gene, clone size, CDR3 protein. Expanded clones get a size class; other rows say once, few or many, or leave the size out.

J: TRBJ2-3
length: 15
V: TRBV19
size: few
CDR3: CASSLRGPRTDTQYF

J: TRBJ1-1
length: 15
V: TRBV10-3
size: .
CDR3: CAITSNPYGGTEAFF

J: TRBJ1-3
length: 18
V: TRBV5-1
size: .
CDR3: CASSSSPATFLSGNTIYF

J: TRBJ2-7
length: 15
V: TRBV9
size: .
CDR3: CASSPLGTAGYEQYF

J: TRBJ2-5
length: 19
V: TRBV7-3
size: .
CDR3: CASSYKAGTSGRALETQYF

J: TRBJ1-5
length: 13
V: TRBV10-3
size: .
CDR3: CAISATANQPQHF

J: TRBJ1-6
length: 13
V: TRBV7-9
size: .
CDR3: CASSHDRNSPLHF

J: TRBJ1-2
length: 15
V: TRBV2
size: .
CDR3: CASRGDGRGREGYTF

J: TRBJ2-5
length: 16
V: TRBV9
size: .
CDR3: CASSVSWTGSQETQYF

J: TRBJ1-6
length: 15
V: TRBV10-3
size: .
CDR3: CAIRQGADVNSPLHF

J: TRBJ2-7
length: 17
V: TRBV3-1/TRBV3-2
size: once
CDR3: CASSQGFSRRDCYEQYF

J: TRBJ1-1
length: 13
V: TRBV11-2
size: .
CDR3: CASSQIPRGSAFF

J: TRBJ2-7
length: 18
V: TRBV9
size: .
CDR3: CASSADRPGQGFSYEQYF

J: TRBJ1-5
length: 14
V: TRBV27
size: .
CDR3: CASNNGGKNQPQHF

J: TRBJ2-4
length: 16
V: TRBV7-2
size: once
CDR3: CASSLRGNLAKNIQYF

J: TRBJ1-2
length: 13
V: TRBV7-8
size: .
CDR3: CASSLTGDYGYTF

J: TRBJ1-1
length: 15
V: TRBV6-5
size: .
CDR3: CAIRSKGARYTEAFF

J: TRBJ2-7
length: 15
V: TRBV9
size: .
CDR3: CASSPGLQSSYEQYF

J: TRBJ2-7
length: 14
V: TRBV7-9
size: .
CDR3: CASSLDRSSYEQYF

J: TRBJ1-2
length: 15
V: TRBV18
size: .
CDR3: CASSPPTDSLDGYTF

J: TRBJ2-5
length: 13
V: TRBV7-2
size: .
CDR3: CASSSPGQETQYF

J: TRBJ1-5
length: 14
V: TRBV28
size: .
CDR3: CASIPSGGGQPQHF

J: TRBJ1-1
length: 14
V: TRBV11-1
size: many
CDR3: CASSLGDRNTEAFF

J: TRBJ2-7
length: 14
V: TRBV27
size: .
CDR3: CASSRTFSAYEQYF

J: TRBJ2-2
length: 15
V: TRBV6-5
size: few
CDR3: CASRTQGLNTGELFF

J: TRBJ1-1
length: 17
V: TRBV4-3
size: .
CDR3: CASSQVPWTERVTEAFF

J: TRBJ1-2
length: 14
V: TRBV5-1
size: .
CDR3: CASSTNAGNYGYTF

J: TRBJ1-2
length: 17
V: TRBV19
size: .
CDR3: CASSIGLTGRIYYGYTF

J: TRBJ2-3
length: 18
V: TRBV29-1
size: .
CDR3: CSVEDSRERGLAADTQYF

J: TRBJ2-1
length: 12
V: TRBV7-6
size: .
CDR3: CASSLQVNEQFF

J: TRBJ2-3
length: 15
V: TRBV29-1
size: .
CDR3: CSARGLAGTTDTQYF

J: TRBJ2-7
length: 16
V: TRBV14
size: .
CDR3: CASSPRTSGSSYEQYF

J: TRBJ2-7
length: 15
V: TRBV7-2
size: .
CDR3: CASSPMRDRGGEQYF

J: TRBJ2-7
length: 12
V: TRBV19
size: .
CDR3: CATGTGRWEQYF

J: TRBJ1-4
length: 15
V: TRBV6-5
size: .
CDR3: CASSYKRPTNEKLFF

J: TRBJ2-1
length: 15
V: TRBV5-1
size: .
CDR3: CASSRAVGAYDEQFF

J: TRBJ2-7
length: 14
V: TRBV6-5
size: once
CDR3: CASSYSSGSYEQYF

J: TRBJ2-2
length: 14
V: TRBV27
size: few
CDR3: CASSLFGDTGELFF

J: TRBJ1-5
length: 14
V: TRBV5-5
size: .
CDR3: CASSWDAGGQPQHF

J: TRBJ2-7
length: 11
V: TRBV19
size: few
CDR3: CASSDTYEQYF

J: TRBJ1-1
length: 15
V: TRBV29-1
size: .
CDR3: CSVVPGPEMNTEAFF

J: TRBJ2-7
length: 14
V: TRBV2
size: .
CDR3: CASTLAGLSYEQYF

J: TRBJ2-3
length: 17
V: TRBV7-2
size: .
CDR3: CASSSRAGGISTDTQYF

J: TRBJ1-4
length: 15
V: TRBV18
size: .
CDR3: CASSTAAATNEKLFF

J: TRBJ2-1
length: 16
V: TRBV6-2/TRBV6-3
size: .
CDR3: CASSHDPDRVINEQFF

J: TRBJ2-1
length: 16
V: TRBV5-1
size: once
CDR3: CASSGASGRTYNEQFF

J: TRBJ2-7
length: 14
V: TRBV9
size: few
CDR3: CASSVDHSRNEQYF

J: TRBJ2-1
length: 15
V: TRBV27
size: .
CDR3: CASSSDWSSYNEQFF

J: TRBJ2-7
length: 13
V: TRBV9
size: once
CDR3: CASSGLGSYEQYF

J: TRBJ2-7
length: 12
V: TRBV3-1/TRBV3-2
size: .
CDR3: CASSQRESEQYF

J: TRBJ1-1
length: 13
V: TRBV12-3/TRBV12-4
size: .
CDR3: CASSSTPNTEAFF

J: TRBJ2-7
length: 15
V: TRBV5-1
size: .
CDR3: CASSLAARVDYEQYF

J: TRBJ2-5
length: 14
V: TRBV5-6
size: .
CDR3: CASSLGTSKETQYF